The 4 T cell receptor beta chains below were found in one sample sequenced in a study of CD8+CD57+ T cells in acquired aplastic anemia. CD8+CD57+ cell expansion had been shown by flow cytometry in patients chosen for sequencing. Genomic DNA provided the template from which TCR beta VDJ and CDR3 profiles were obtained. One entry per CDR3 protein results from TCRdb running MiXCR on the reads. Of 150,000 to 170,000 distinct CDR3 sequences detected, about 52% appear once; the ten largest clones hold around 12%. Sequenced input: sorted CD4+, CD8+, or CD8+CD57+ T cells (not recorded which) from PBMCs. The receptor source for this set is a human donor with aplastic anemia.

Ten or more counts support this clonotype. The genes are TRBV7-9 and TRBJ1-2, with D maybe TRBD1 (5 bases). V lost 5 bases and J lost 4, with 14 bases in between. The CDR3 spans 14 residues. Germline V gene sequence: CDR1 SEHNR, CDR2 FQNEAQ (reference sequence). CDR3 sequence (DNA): TGTGCCAGCAGCCGCCCAGAGGGGCTCTATGGCTACACCTTC. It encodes CASSRPEGLYGYTF.

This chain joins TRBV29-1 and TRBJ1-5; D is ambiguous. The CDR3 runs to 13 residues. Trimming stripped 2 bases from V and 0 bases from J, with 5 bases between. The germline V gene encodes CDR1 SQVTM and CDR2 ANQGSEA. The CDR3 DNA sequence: TGCAGCGTTGAACTAGGTAGCAATCAGCCCCAGCATTTT. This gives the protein CSVELGSNQPQHF.

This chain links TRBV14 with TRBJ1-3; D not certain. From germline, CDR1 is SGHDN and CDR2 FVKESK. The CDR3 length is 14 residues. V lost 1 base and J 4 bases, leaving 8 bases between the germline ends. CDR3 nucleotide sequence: TGTGCCAGCAGCCAAGGGCTGGCAGGAAACACCATATATTTT. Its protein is CASSQGLAGNTIYF.

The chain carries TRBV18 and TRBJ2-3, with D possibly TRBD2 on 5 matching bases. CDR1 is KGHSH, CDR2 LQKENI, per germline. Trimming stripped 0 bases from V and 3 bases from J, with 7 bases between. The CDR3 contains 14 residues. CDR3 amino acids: CASSPPGMTDTQYF. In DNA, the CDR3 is TGTGCCAGCTCACCACCCGGGATGACAGATACGCAGTATTTT.